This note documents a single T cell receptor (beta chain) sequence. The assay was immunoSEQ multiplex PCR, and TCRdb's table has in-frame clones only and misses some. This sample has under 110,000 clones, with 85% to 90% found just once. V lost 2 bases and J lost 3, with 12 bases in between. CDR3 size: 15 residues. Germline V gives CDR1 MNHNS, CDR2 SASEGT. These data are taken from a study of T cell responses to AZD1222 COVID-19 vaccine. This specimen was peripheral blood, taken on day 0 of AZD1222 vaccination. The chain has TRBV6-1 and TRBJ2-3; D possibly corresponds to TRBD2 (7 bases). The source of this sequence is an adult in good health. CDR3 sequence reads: CASSERGARTDTQYF. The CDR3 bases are TGTGCCAGCAGTGAACGGGGGGCGCGAACAGATACGCAGTATTTT.